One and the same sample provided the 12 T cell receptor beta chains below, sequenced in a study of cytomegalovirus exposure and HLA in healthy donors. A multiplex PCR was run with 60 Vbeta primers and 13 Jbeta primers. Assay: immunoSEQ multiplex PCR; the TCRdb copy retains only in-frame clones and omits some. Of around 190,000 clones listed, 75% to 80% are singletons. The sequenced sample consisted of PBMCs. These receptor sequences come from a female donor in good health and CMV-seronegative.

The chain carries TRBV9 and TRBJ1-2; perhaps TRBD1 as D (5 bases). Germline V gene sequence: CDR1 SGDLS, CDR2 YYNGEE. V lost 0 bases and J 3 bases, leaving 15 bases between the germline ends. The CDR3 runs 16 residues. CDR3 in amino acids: CASSVAGGETDYGYTF. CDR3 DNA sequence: TGTGCCAGCAGCGTAGCTGGAGGGGAGACAGACTATGGCTACACCTTC.

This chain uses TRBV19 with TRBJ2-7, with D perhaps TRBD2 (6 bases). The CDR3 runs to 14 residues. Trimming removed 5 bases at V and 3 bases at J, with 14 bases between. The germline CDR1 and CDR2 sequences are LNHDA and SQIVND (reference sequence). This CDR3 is CASSSGTGVYEQYF. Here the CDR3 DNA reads TGTGCCAGTAGTTCCGGGACGGGAGTCTACGAGCAGTACTTC.

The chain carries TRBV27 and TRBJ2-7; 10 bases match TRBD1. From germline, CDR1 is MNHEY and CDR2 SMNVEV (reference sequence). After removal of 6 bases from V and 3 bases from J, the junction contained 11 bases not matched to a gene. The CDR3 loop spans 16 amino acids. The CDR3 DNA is TGTGCCAGCAGGGAGAGACAGGGGGCGCATCTCTACGAGCAGTACTTC. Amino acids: CASRERQGAHLYEQYF.

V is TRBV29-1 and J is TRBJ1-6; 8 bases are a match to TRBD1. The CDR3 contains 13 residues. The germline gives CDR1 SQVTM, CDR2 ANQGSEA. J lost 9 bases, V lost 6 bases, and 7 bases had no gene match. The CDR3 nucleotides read TGCAGCGTCCAACAGGGGGAAGGTTCACCCCTCCACTTT. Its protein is CSVQQGEGSPLHF.

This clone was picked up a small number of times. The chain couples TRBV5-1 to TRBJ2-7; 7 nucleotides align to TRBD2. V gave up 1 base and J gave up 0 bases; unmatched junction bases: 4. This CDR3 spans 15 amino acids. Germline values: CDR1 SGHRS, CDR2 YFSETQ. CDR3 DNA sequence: TGCGCCAGCAGCTTGTCGGGAGGCCTCTCCTACGAGCAGTACTTC. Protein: CASSLSGGLSYEQYF.

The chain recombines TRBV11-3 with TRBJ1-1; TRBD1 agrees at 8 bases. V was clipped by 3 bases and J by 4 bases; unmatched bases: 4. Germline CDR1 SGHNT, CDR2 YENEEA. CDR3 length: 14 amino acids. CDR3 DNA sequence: TGTGCCAGCAGCTTCCAGGGGGCCGGCACTGAAGCTTTCTTT. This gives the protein CASSFQGAGTEAFF.

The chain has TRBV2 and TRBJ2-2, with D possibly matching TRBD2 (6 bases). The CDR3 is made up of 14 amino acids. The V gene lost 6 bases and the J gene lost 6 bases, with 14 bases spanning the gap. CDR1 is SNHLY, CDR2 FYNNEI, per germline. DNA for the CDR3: TGTGCCAGCAGCGGGACTGTTACTGCCGGGGAGCTGTTTTTT. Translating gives CASSGTVTAGELFF.

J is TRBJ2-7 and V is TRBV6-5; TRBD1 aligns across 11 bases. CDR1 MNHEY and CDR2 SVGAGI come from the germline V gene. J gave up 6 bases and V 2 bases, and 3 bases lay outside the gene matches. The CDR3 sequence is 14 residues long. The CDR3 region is CASSYAGQGGEQYF. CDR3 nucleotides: TGTGCCAGCAGTTACGCGGGACAGGGGGGCGAGCAGTACTTC.

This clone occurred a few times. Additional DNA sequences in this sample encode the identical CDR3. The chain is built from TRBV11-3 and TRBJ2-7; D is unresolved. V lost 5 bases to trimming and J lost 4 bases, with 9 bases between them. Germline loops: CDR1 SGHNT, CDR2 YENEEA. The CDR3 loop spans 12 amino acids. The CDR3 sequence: CASSRRGYEQYF. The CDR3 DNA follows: TGTGCCAGCAGCCGGCGCGGTTACGAGCAGTACTTC. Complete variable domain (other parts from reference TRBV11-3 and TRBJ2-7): EAGVVQSPRYKIIEKKQPVAFWCNPISGHNTLYWYLQNLGQGPELLIRYENEEAVDDSQLPKDRFSAERLKGVDSTLKIQPAELGDSAVYLCASSRRGYEQYFGPGTRLTVT.

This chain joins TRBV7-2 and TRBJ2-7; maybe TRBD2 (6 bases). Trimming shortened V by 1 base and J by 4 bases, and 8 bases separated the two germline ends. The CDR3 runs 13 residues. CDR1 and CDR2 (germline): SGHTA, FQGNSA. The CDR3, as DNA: TGTGCCAGCAGCTTAGATCGGGGGTACGAGCAGTACTTC. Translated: CASSLDRGYEQYF.

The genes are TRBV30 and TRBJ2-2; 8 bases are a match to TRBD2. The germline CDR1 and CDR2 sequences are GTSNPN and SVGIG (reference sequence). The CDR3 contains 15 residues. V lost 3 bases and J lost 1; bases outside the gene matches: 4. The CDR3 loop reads CAWSRTSRNTGELFF. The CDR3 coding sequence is TGTGCCTGGAGCCGGACTAGCAGGAACACCGGGGAGCTGTTTTTT.

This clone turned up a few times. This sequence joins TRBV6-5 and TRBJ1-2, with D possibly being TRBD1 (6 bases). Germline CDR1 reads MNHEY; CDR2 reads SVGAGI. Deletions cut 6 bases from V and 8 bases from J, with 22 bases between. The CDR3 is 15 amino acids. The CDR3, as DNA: TGTGCCAGCAGCTACGGTGGAACAGGGTATAACGGCTACACCTTC. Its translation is CASSYGGTGYNGYTF.